These 31 T cell receptor beta chains originate from one sample sequenced in a study of shared clonotypes between healthy human individuals. Here immunoSEQ multiplex PCR was the method, and the copy in TCRdb shows in-frame clones only, minus some. The repertoire holds millions of clones, with approximately 95% as singletons. The material sequenced was naive CD4+ T cells sorted from blood. Subset of the sample: CD45RA+ positively selected. Receptors were obtained from a man younger than 30 in good health.

This sequence joins TRBV19 and TRBJ1-4; D ambiguous. CDR3 length equals 13 residues. The V gene lost 9 bases and the J gene lost 5 bases, with 13 bases spanning the gap. In germline, CDR1 is LNHDA, CDR2 SQIVND (reference sequence). The CDR3 sequence: CASHADGNEKLFF. The CDR3 region has the DNA TGTGCCAGCCACGCCGACGGGAATGAAAAACTGTTTTTT.

The chain recombines TRBV4-1 with TRBJ1-6; D may be TRBD1 (5 bases). The V and J ends lost 0 bases and 9 bases respectively, with 15 bases between them. Germline assignment: CDR1 MGHRA and CDR2 YSYEKL. The CDR3 totals 16 residues. The CDR3 sequence is CASSQEGGLGGSPLHF. The CDR3 bases are TGCGCCAGCAGCCAAGAAGGCGGACTCGGGGGTTCACCCCTCCACTTT.

This clone was seen a handful of times. The rearrangement joins TRBV5-6 to TRBJ2-7, with TRBD1 matching over 8 bases. This CDR3 is built from 14 residues. V lost 0 bases and J lost 3; bases outside the gene matches: 2. Per the germline V gene, CDR1 is SGHDT and CDR2 is YYEEEE. DNA for the CDR3: TGTGCCAGCAGCTTGGTTGGACAGGGCTACGAGCAGTACTTC. It is translated as CASSLVGQGYEQYF. The full variable domain, its missing parts supplied by reference TRBV5-6 and TRBJ2-7, is DAGVTQSPTHLIKTRGQQVTLRCSPKSGHDTVSWYQQALGQGPQFIFQYYEEEERQRGNFPDRFSGHQFPNYSSELNVNALLLGDSALYLCASSLVGQGYEQYFGPGTRLTVT.

CDR3 DNA sequence: TGTGCCACCAGCAGAGATAATGGCAGGGGAACTGGGGGCCAAGAGACCCAGTACTTC. Its protein product is CATSRDNGRGTGGQETQYF. The chain links TRBV15 to TRBJ2-5; the D gene is possibly TRBD1 (6 bases). The germline V gene has CDR1 LNHNV and CDR2 YYDKDF (reference sequence). The CDR3 totals 19 residues. V was shortened by 0 bases and J by 1 base, with 21 bases between the two germline ends.

The chain recombines TRBV7-9 with TRBJ2-3, with 9 bases that match TRBD1. V was clipped by 5 bases and J by 5 bases; unmatched bases: 17. CDR1 is SEHNR, CDR2 FQNEAQ, per germline (reference sequence). The CDR3 is made up of 18 amino acids. The CDR3 bases are TGTGCCAGCAGCCCCCGGACAGGGGAATTGTTCCCCGGAGATACGCAGTATTTT. It yields the protein CASSPRTGELFPGDTQYF.

The chain carries TRBV2 and TRBJ1-2, with a tentative D call TRBD1 (5 bases). Germline CDR1 and CDR2: SNHLY and FYNNEI. Between the trimmed V and J ends, which lost 2 bases and 4 bases, there was a span of 8 bases. The CDR3 loop spans 13 amino acids. This chain's CDR3 is CASSESGTYGYTF. DNA of the CDR3: TGTGCCAGCAGTGAATCGGGGACCTATGGCTACACCTTC.

The chain recombines TRBV15 with TRBJ1-6, with D possibly being TRBD1 (5 bases). The length of the CDR3 is 15 residues. Looked up from germline, CDR1 is LNHNV and CDR2 is YYDKDF (reference sequence). Trimming removed 0 bases from V and 10 bases from J, with 13 bases in between. The CDR3 loop reads CATSRDGGKGSPLHF. The CDR3 DNA reads TGTGCCACCAGCAGAGATGGAGGGAAGGGGTCACCCCTCCACTTT.

A remark on this clone: This specimen includes other DNA sequences encoding the same CDR3. The genes are TRBV19 and TRBJ2-7; TRBD1 agrees at 9 bases. Unmatched junction bases numbered 5, after V lost 5 bases and J lost 3 bases. CDR3 size: 14 residues. Germline CDR1 is LNHDA and CDR2 is SQIVND (reference sequence). The CDR3 here is CASSPQTGGYEQYF. CDR3 bases: TGTGCCAGTAGTCCGCAGACAGGGGGCTACGAGCAGTACTTC.

Only one count was recorded for this clone. The CDR3 loop is CATSRVFSGANVLTF. The CDR3 DNA reads TGTGCCACCAGCAGGGTATTCTCTGGGGCCAACGTCCTGACTTTC. The chain carries TRBV15 and TRBJ2-6, with D unclear. Trimming cost V 3 bases and J 0 bases, with 6 bases left between them. Germline values: CDR1 LNHNV, CDR2 YYDKDF (reference sequence). This CDR3 is 15 amino acids long. Complete variable domain (other parts from reference TRBV15 and TRBJ2-6): DAMVIQNPRYQVTQFGKPVTLSCSQTLNHNVMYWYQQKSSQAPKLLFHYYDKDFNNEADTPDNFQSRRPNTSFCFLDIRSPGLGDTAMYLCATSRVFSGANVLTFGAGSRLTVL.

The CDR3 nucleotides read TGCGCCAGCAGCTTGGCCCCGGGAGGGATAGGGGATGAGCAGTTCTTC. Translated, it gives CASSLAPGGIGDEQFF. J is TRBJ2-1 and V is TRBV5-1; 8 bases align to TRBD2. With 0 bases clipped from V and 8 bases from J, the junction kept 10 bases outside the gene matches. Germline V gene data show CDR1 as SGHRS and CDR2 as YFSETQ. The CDR3 is 16 residues long.

The rearrangement uses TRBV18 and TRBJ1-4; 10 bases align to TRBD1. V was clipped by 3 bases and J by 4 bases; unmatched bases: 2. The CDR3 contains 15 residues. CDR1 and CDR2 (germline): KGHSH, LQKENI. The CDR3 region has the DNA TGTGCCAGCTCACCGAGGGACAGGGGTAATGAAAAACTGTTTTTT. It translates to CASSPRDRGNEKLFF.

The chain links TRBV2 to TRBJ2-3, with D perhaps TRBD1 (5 bases). V lost 4 bases and J 4 bases, leaving 12 bases between the germline ends. Looked up from germline, CDR1 is SNHLY and CDR2 is FYNNEI. This CDR3 spans 14 amino acids. The CDR3 is CASSGSKGADTQYF. The CDR3 region has the DNA TGTGCCAGCAGTGGCTCGAAAGGGGCAGATACGCAGTATTTT.

Note on this clone: This may arise from a read error, as a much more abundant clone is one base away. At the DNA level, this CDR3 is encoded by other sequences in the same sample as well. The chain is built from TRBV2 and TRBJ2-5; D is uncertain. Germline V gives CDR1 SNHLY, CDR2 FYNNEI. The V end lost 6 bases, the J end lost 3 bases, and 5 bases lay between the germline ends. This CDR3 comprises 11 residues. CDR3 residues: CASSREETQYF. CDR3 in DNA: TGTGCCAGCAGCCGAGAAGAGACCCAGTACTTC.

The chain uses TRBV5-1 and TRBJ1-2, with 8 bases fitting TRBD1. J was trimmed by 9 bases and V by 0 bases; bases with no gene match: 7. The CDR3 sequence is 14 residues long. Germline lookup yields CDR1 SGHRS and CDR2 YFSETQ. The DNA of the CDR3 is TGCGCCAGCAGCTTGGATGGGCAGGGGGCGAGCTACACCTTC. Residues: CASSLDGQGASYTF.

This chain's CDR3 is CASSFYRDTEAFF. The CDR3 DNA follows: TGTGCCAGCAGCTTTTACAGGGACACTGAAGCTTTCTTT. The chain links TRBV7-9 to TRBJ1-1, with a possible D match to TRBD1 (6 bases). In germline, CDR1 is SEHNR, CDR2 FQNEAQ (reference sequence). V was trimmed by 3 bases and J by 3 bases, leaving 8 bases between them. This CDR3 spans 13 amino acids. The full variable domain, with the rest looked up from reference TRBV7-9 and TRBJ1-1, is DTGVSQNPRHKITKRGQNVTFRCDPISEHNRLYWYRQTLGQGPEFLTYFQNEAQLEKSRLLSDRFSAERPKGSFSTLEIQRTEQGDSAMYLCASSFYRDTEAFFGQGTRLTVV.

The chain joins TRBV30 to TRBJ1-5; no reliable D call. Germline-derived CDR1 and CDR2 are GTSNPN and SVGIG (reference sequence). The germline V and J ends were trimmed by 0 bases and 4 bases, with 7 bases remaining between them. CDR3 size: 13 residues. The CDR3 loop reads CAWSVFSNQPQHF. The CDR3 DNA is TGTGCCTGGAGTGTGTTTTCGAATCAGCCCCAGCATTTT.

The chain recombines TRBV27 with TRBJ2-7; TRBD1 agrees at 12 bases. The germline V gene has CDR1 MNHEY and CDR2 SMNVEV (reference sequence). The ends lost 5 bases at V and 4 bases at J; junction bases unmatched: 9. CDR3 length: 16 residues. In nucleotides, the CDR3 is TGTGCCAGCAGTCCGGCCGGGACAGGGGGCTGGTACGAGCAGTACTTC. It is translated as CASSPAGTGGWYEQYF.

The chain carries TRBV11-3 and TRBJ2-7; D uncertain. The ends were cut back, 6 bases at V and 1 base at J, with 10 bases in the middle. Germline V gives CDR1 SGHNT, CDR2 YENEEA. The CDR3 is made up of 13 amino acids. The CDR3 protein is CASSSDSSYEQYF. CDR3 coding DNA: TGTGCCAGCAGTTCAGACTCATCCTACGAGCAGTACTTC.

As for this clone: The same CDR3 also results from other DNA sequences found in this sample. The gene calls are TRBV5-1 and TRBJ2-5; weak D call: TRBD2 (6 bases). Trimming left V 3 bases short and J 5 bases short, with 11 bases between. The CDR3 covers 13 residues. Germline V gene sequence: CDR1 SGHRS, CDR2 YFSETQ. The CDR3 loop is CASSSGVGETQYF. The CDR3 DNA is TGCGCCAGCAGCTCGGGGGTTGGGGAGACCCAGTACTTC.

The chain links TRBV6-6 to TRBJ1-4; D is unclear. V lost 4 bases to trimming and J lost 4 bases, with 13 bases between them. Per germline, CDR1 MNHNY and CDR2 SVGAGI (reference sequence). This CDR3 is 15 amino acids long. Here the CDR3 DNA reads TGTGCCAGCAGTTCGGGCCGGGGAATTAATGAAAAACTGTTTTTT. Translated, it gives CASSSGRGINEKLFF.

J is TRBJ1-1 and V is TRBV20-1, with D perhaps TRBD1 (6 bases). This CDR3 region has 10 residues. Germline CDR1 and CDR2: DFQATT and SNEGSKA (reference sequence). Trimming shortened V by 3 bases and J by 8 bases, and 7 bases separated the two germline ends. The CDR3 DNA reads TGCAGTGCTAGTAGGGGGGAAGCTTTCTTT. Translating it yields CSASRGEAFF.

The chain joins TRBV27 to TRBJ2-1, with 7 positions matching TRBD2. The CDR3 sequence is 14 residues long. The V gene's germline CDR1 is MNHEY and CDR2 SMNVEV (reference sequence). V was pared by 4 bases and J by 5 bases, with 5 bases of the junction left unmatched. CDR3 DNA: TGTGCCAGCAGTTCGAGCGGGAAGCACAATGAGCAGTTCTTC. Protein sequence: CASSSSGKHNEQFF.

The V and J genes are TRBV7-2 and TRBJ2-7, with D uncertain. The CDR3 is 12 amino acids. CDR1 SGHTA and CDR2 FQGNSA come from the germline V gene. Trimming removed 1 base from V and 6 bases from J, with 7 bases in between. CDR3 in amino acids: CASSLEASEQYF. The CDR3 DNA reads TGTGCCAGCAGCTTAGAAGCCTCCGAGCAGTACTTC.

The J gene is TRBJ1-4, the V gene TRBV6-5, with D possibly matching TRBD1 (5 bases). V dropped 6 bases and J dropped 6 bases, with 17 bases sitting between them. The CDR3 totals 15 residues. The germline gives CDR1 MNHEY, CDR2 SVGAGI. The chain's CDR3 is CASSQRGGLDEKLFF. The CDR3 DNA reads TGTGCCAGCAGCCAGAGGGGTGGTCTAGATGAAAAACTGTTTTTT.

The V gene is TRBV10-3, the J gene TRBJ2-3; D is unresolved. CDR3 size: 13 residues. Germline values: CDR1 ENHRY, CDR2 SYGVKD. Trimming cost V 11 bases and J 1 base, with 13 bases left between them. The CDR3 here is CASDGSGTDTQYF. CDR3 bases: TGTGCCTCCGACGGTTCGGGCACAGATACGCAGTATTTT.

This chain uses TRBV10-3 with TRBJ1-2, with a tentative D call TRBD1 (6 bases). CDR1 is ENHRY, CDR2 SYGVKD, per germline. This CDR3 is 15 amino acids long. V shed 4 bases and J shed 5 bases, with 17 bases lying between them. The CDR3 bases are TGTGCCATCAGTGTGGGGTTCAGGGGAGATTATGGCTACACCTTC. Its protein product is CAISVGFRGDYGYTF.

The V gene is TRBV5-1, the J gene TRBJ2-3, with D unresolved. The germline CDR1 and CDR2 sequences are SGHRS and YFSETQ. V lost 7 bases to trimming and J lost 0 bases, with 18 bases between them. The CDR3 sequence is 16 residues long. CDR3 sequence: CASARPQAQSTDTQYF. The DNA for the CDR3 is TGCGCCAGCGCCCGGCCCCAAGCGCAGAGCACAGATACGCAGTATTTT.

The CDR3 loop is CASSYGINTEAFF. The CDR3 DNA sequence: TGTGCCAGCAGTTACGGGATAAACACTGAAGCTTTCTTT. This chain links TRBV6-5 with TRBJ1-1; D not certain. V lost 2 bases, J lost 2 bases, and 6 bases lay in between. The CDR3 has 13 residues. Germline CDR1 MNHEY, CDR2 SVGAGI.

In the case of this clone: This sample includes further DNA sequences coding for the same CDR3. CDR3 sequence: CASSLDPTGELFF. The CDR3 DNA sequence: TGCGCCAGCAGCTTAGACCCCACCGGGGAGCTGTTTTTT. The V call is TRBV5-1, the J call TRBJ2-2; no reliable D call. Deletions cut 2 bases from V and 4 bases from J, with 6 bases between. CDR1 is SGHRS and CDR2 is YFSETQ in the germline V gene. This CDR3 comprises 13 residues.

The V call is TRBV5-1, the J call TRBJ2-1, with 10 bases identical to TRBD1. V shed 4 bases and J 8 bases; nucleotides not matched to a gene: 9. The CDR3 runs to 15 residues. CDR1 SGHRS and CDR2 YFSETQ come from the germline V gene. The CDR3 bases are TGCGCCAGCAGCGCGGGGACAGGGGCGTTCGATGAGCAGTTCTTC. This sequence encodes CASSAGTGAFDEQFF. Full variable domain (rest looked up from reference TRBV5-1 and TRBJ2-1): KAGVTQTPRYLIKTRGQQVTLSCSPISGHRSVSWYQQTPGQGLQFLFEYFSETQRNKGNFPGRFSGRQFSNSRSEMNVSTLELGDSALYLCASSAGTGAFDEQFFGPGTRLTVL.

The chain links TRBV7-2 to TRBJ2-3, with 13 bases lining up with TRBD2. CDR1 is SGHTA and CDR2 is FQGNSA in the germline V gene. The CDR3 spans 15 residues. V dropped 5 bases and J dropped 6; count of bases not matched to a gene: 5. CDR3 loop: CASSLTSGGQDTQYF. The CDR3 nucleotides read TGTGCCAGCAGCCTGACTAGCGGGGGGCAGGATACGCAGTATTTT. The full variable domain, rest sourced from reference TRBV7-2 and TRBJ2-3, is GAGVSQSPSNKVTEKGKDVELRCDPISGHTALYWYRQSLGQGLEFLIYFQGNSAPDKSGLPSDRFSAERTGGSVSTLTIQRTQQEDSAVYLCASSLTSGGQDTQYFGPGTRLTVL.